A selection of T cell receptor beta chains follows, all from one sample in a study of cytomegalovirus exposure and HLA in healthy donors. Clones were sequenced by immunoSEQ multiplex PCR, and TCRdb holds only the in-frame ones, with some missing. Of approximately 140,000 clones listed, 75% to 85% are singletons. The sequencing input was PBMCs. These receptors all stem from a woman aged 40 to 49 in good health and CMV-seronegative. Both conserved end residues are part of each CDR3. A D gene is named only where the DNA matches it firmly. Rows give clone size only sometimes, using once, few, many, or a class for an expanded clone.

size: NA; J: TRBJ2-2; D: NA; V: TRBV7-7; CDR3: CASSLIGETGELFF; DNA: TGTGCTAGCAGCTTGATAGGGGAAACCGGGGAGCTGTTTTTT
size: NA; J: TRBJ1-1; D: NA; V: TRBV4-1; CDR3: CASSPQGTVNTEAFF; DNA: TGCGCCAGCAGCCCCCAGGGTACTGTGAACACTGAAGCTTTCTTT
size: NA; J: TRBJ2-3; D: NA; V: TRBV9; CDR3: CASSRDSRGLTDTQYF; DNA: TGTGCCAGCAGTAGAGATTCCAGGGGCCTCACAGATACGCAGTATTTT
size: NA; J: TRBJ1-6; D: TRBD1; V: TRBV5-1; CDR3: CASSSGTGLRGDSPLHF; DNA: TGCGCCAGCAGCTCCGGGACAGGGCTACGAGGAGACTCACCCCTCCACTTT
size: NA; J: TRBJ2-7; D: TRBD2; V: TRBV5-1; CDR3: CASSSPSAGTSEQYF; DNA: TGCGCCAGCAGCAGCCCTTCAGCGGGAACAAGCGAGCAGTACTTC
size: NA; J: TRBJ2-7; D: TRBD1; V: TRBV7-2; CDR3: CASSFVSVGQVKLKQYF; DNA: TGTGCCAGCAGCTTTGTCAGTGTGGGACAGGTCAAACTTAAGCAGTACTTC
size: NA; J: TRBJ2-2; D: NA; V: TRBV5-4; CDR3: CASSLAGGSFTGELFF; DNA: TGTGCCAGCAGCTTGGCCGGGGGTAGTTTCACCGGGGAGCTGTTTTTT
size: few; J: TRBJ2-7; D: NA; V: TRBV6-1; CDR3: CASSTGSLRDEQYF; DNA: TGTGCCAGCAGTACAGGGTCCTTACGGGACGAGCAGTACTTC
size: NA; J: TRBJ2-1; D: TRBD2; V: TRBV5-6; CDR3: CASSLGGSSYNEQFF; DNA: TGTGCCAGCAGCTTGGGCGGGAGCTCCTACAATGAGCAGTTCTTC
size: few; J: TRBJ1-1; D: TRBD1; V: TRBV7-9; CDR3: CASSPQGIRDTEAFF; DNA: TGTGCCAGCAGCCCACAGGGGATTAGGGACACTGAAGCTTTCTTT
size: NA; J: TRBJ1-1; D: NA; V: TRBV12-5; CDR3: CASGYTGMAFF; DNA: TGTGCTAGTGGTTATACAGGGATGGCTTTCTTT
size: NA; J: TRBJ2-3; D: NA; V: TRBV7-9; CDR3: CASSLDWAGDTQYF; DNA: TGTGCCAGCAGCTTAGACTGGGCGGGAGATACGCAGTATTTT
size: few; J: TRBJ2-3; D: TRBD2; V: TRBV7-3; CDR3: CASSLVAGHTDTQYF; DNA: TGTGCCAGCAGCTTAGTAGCGGGGCACACAGATACGCAGTATTTT
size: once; J: TRBJ1-2; D: NA; V: TRBV7-9; CDR3: CASNERAPPTF; DNA: TGTGCCAGCAACGAGAGAGCACCCCCCACCTTC
size: few; J: TRBJ2-7; D: NA; V: TRBV19; CDR3: CASKGEGEWDEQYF; DNA: TGTGCCAGCAAAGGGGAGGGGGAATGGGACGAGCAGTACTTC
size: NA; J: TRBJ2-5; D: NA; V: TRBV7-9; CDR3: CASSHRAQETQYF; DNA: TGTGCCAGCAGCCACAGGGCCCAAGAGACCCAGTACTTC
size: few; J: TRBJ1-1; D: TRBD1; V: TRBV7-6; CDR3: CASRGQGIAFF; DNA: TGTGCCAGCAGGGGACAGGGGATAGCTTTCTTT
size: NA; J: TRBJ2-5; D: TRBD1; V: TRBV5-1; CDR3: CASSTGGETQYF; DNA: TGCGCCAGCTCGACAGGGGGAGAGACCCAGTACTTC
size: NA; J: TRBJ2-4; D: TRBD1; V: TRBV5-4; CDR3: CASSWGQAAKNIQYF; DNA: TGTGCCAGCAGCTGGGGACAGGCGGCCAAAAACATTCAGTACTTC
size: NA; J: TRBJ1-5; D: NA; V: TRBV6-4; CDR3: CASSPEGNQPQHF; DNA: TGTGCCAGCAGCCCCGAGGGCAATCAGCCCCAGCATTTT
size: NA; J: TRBJ1-2; D: NA; V: TRBV28; CDR3: CASSFSRNYGYTF; DNA: TGTGCCAGCAGTTTTTCCAGGAACTATGGCTACACCTTC
size: NA; J: TRBJ2-1; D: TRBD1; V: TRBV7-7; CDR3: CASSIDRGRANEQFF; DNA: TGTGCTAGCAGCATAGACAGGGGCCGCGCCAATGAGCAGTTCTTC
size: NA; J: TRBJ2-3; D: TRBD2; V: TRBV5-6; CDR3: CASSRGGTLTDTQYF; DNA: TGTGCCAGCAGCCGCGGGGGAACTCTCACAGATACGCAGTATTTT
size: few; J: TRBJ1-3; D: NA; V: TRBV25-1; CDR3: CASSEWGESRNTIYF; DNA: TGTGCCAGCAGTGAATGGGGGGAGTCCCGAAACACCATATATTTT
size: NA; J: TRBJ2-7; D: NA; V: TRBV29-1; CDR3: CSVGIDRLSSYEQYF; DNA: TGCAGCGTGGGAATTGACAGGTTGAGCTCCTACGAGCAGTACTTC
size: NA; J: TRBJ1-1; D: NA; V: TRBV4-2; CDR3: CASSPTRWTEAFF; DNA: TGTGCCAGCAGCCCCACCAGATGGACTGAAGCTTTCTTT
size: NA; J: TRBJ2-3; D: TRBD2; V: TRBV5-1; CDR3: CASSLDGLASTDTQYF; DNA: TGCGCCAGCAGCTTGGACGGACTAGCGAGCACAGATACGCAGTATTTT
size: NA; J: TRBJ2-3; D: TRBD2; V: TRBV4-1; CDR3: CASSLVASGGSTDTQYF; DNA: TGCGCCAGCAGCCTTGTGGCGAGCGGGGGGTCCACAGATACGCAGTATTTT
size: NA; J: TRBJ2-7; D: TRBD1; V: TRBV4-2; CDR3: CASSPSPGQGTYEQYF; DNA: TGTGCCAGCAGCCCCTCCCCGGGACAGGGCACCTACGAGCAGTACTTC
size: NA; J: TRBJ2-3; D: TRBD2; V: TRBV5-8; CDR3: CASSLGTSGGTDTQYF; DNA: TGTGCCAGCAGCTTGGGCACTAGCGGAGGCACAGATACGCAGTATTTT
size: NA; J: TRBJ2-3; D: TRBD1; V: TRBV4-3; CDR3: CASSRIGGASIDTQYF; DNA: TGCGCCAGCAGCCGAATAGGGGGCGCGAGCATAGATACGCAGTATTTT
size: NA; J: TRBJ2-5; D: TRBD2; V: TRBV4-2; CDR3: CASSQGTSQETQYF; DNA: TGTGCCAGCAGCCAAGGGACTAGCCAAGAGACCCAGTACTTC
size: NA; J: TRBJ2-7; D: TRBD1; V: TRBV7-2; CDR3: CASSPGQGFHYEQYF; DNA: TGTGCCAGCAGCCCGGGACAGGGCTTCCACTACGAGCAGTACTTC
size: NA; J: TRBJ1-6; D: NA; V: TRBV27; CDR3: CASSFSRASSPLHF; DNA: TGTGCCAGCAGTTTCAGCAGGGCCAGTTCACCCCTCCACTTT
size: NA; J: TRBJ2-7; D: NA; V: TRBV5-4; CDR3: CASSPPVARRGEQYF; DNA: TGTGCCAGCAGCCCGCCGGTAGCCCGACGGGGAGAGCAGTACTTC
size: NA; J: TRBJ2-7; D: NA; V: TRBV1; CDR3: CTSSGLAGGPSYEQYF; DNA: TGCACCAGCAGCGGACTAGCGGGGGGCCCCTCCTACGAGCAGTACTTC
size: NA; J: TRBJ2-3; D: NA; V: TRBV10-3; CDR3: CAIRGASPERGTDTQYF; DNA: TGTGCCATCCGGGGGGCCAGCCCAGAGCGGGGCACAGATACGCAGTATTTT
size: NA; J: TRBJ1-2; D: NA; V: TRBV5-1; CDR3: CASSLGSRLPYGYTF; DNA: TGCGCCAGCAGCTTAGGTAGCAGACTCCCCTATGGCTACACCTTC
size: NA; J: TRBJ1-2; D: TRBD1; V: TRBV19; CDR3: CASRGQRYGYTF; DNA: TGTGCCAGTAGGGGACAGCGCTATGGCTACACCTTC
size: NA; J: TRBJ2-5; D: TRBD2; V: TRBV7-2; CDR3: CASSLGSAGGPGLETQYF; DNA: TGTGCCAGCAGCTTAGGGTCAGCGGGGGGGCCGGGTCTTGAGACCCAGTACTTC
size: NA; J: TRBJ2-5; D: TRBD1; V: TRBV5-1; CDR3: CASSETGEYRETQYF; DNA: TGCGCCAGCAGCGAGACAGGGGAATACCGGGAGACCCAGTACTTC
size: NA; J: TRBJ2-7; D: NA; V: TRBV9; CDR3: CASSATQTSASEQYF; DNA: TGTGCCAGCAGTGCGACTCAAACTTCGGCCTCCGAGCAGTACTTC
size: NA; J: TRBJ1-5; D: NA; V: TRBV23-1; CDR3: CASSPPGRLRSNQPQHF; DNA: TGCGCCAGCAGTCCACCGGGAAGGCTCAGGAGCAATCAGCCCCAGCATTTT
size: NA; J: TRBJ2-2; D: TRBD1; V: TRBV14; CDR3: CASRDRNTGELFF; DNA: TGTGCCAGCCGGGACAGGAACACCGGGGAGCTGTTTTTT
size: NA; J: TRBJ2-7; D: TRBD2; V: TRBV6-5; CDR3: CASSYGLAEYYEQYF; DNA: TGTGCCAGCAGTTATGGACTAGCGGAATACTACGAGCAGTACTTC
size: NA; J: TRBJ2-6; D: TRBD2; V: TRBV7-9; CDR3: CAGEGVAGAGANVLTF; DNA: TGTGCCGGGGAAGGGGTAGCGGGAGCTGGGGCCAACGTCCTGACTTTC
size: NA; J: TRBJ1-1; D: NA; V: TRBV29-1; CDR3: CSVGGRGPVGAFF; DNA: TGCAGCGTGGGTGGTAGGGGCCCCGTTGGAGCTTTCTTT
size: once; J: TRBJ2-3; D: TRBD2; V: TRBV20-1; CDR3: CSAWGRATQYF; DNA: TGCAGTGCCTGGGGGAGGGCTACGCAGTATTTT
size: NA; J: TRBJ2-3; D: NA; V: TRBV15; CDR3: CATSRDLGSGTDTQYF; DNA: TGTGCCACCAGCAGAGATCTTGGTAGCGGAACAGATACGCAGTATTTT
size: few; J: TRBJ1-1; D: TRBD1; V: TRBV29-1; CDR3: CSAAAWNRGTEAFF; DNA: TGCAGCGCCGCCGCTTGGAACAGGGGCACTGAAGCTTTCTTT
size: NA; J: TRBJ2-7; D: NA; V: TRBV7-2; CDR3: CASSLDQGSPYEQYF; DNA: TGTGCCAGCAGCTTAGACCAGGGATCACCCTACGAGCAGTACTTC
size: NA; J: TRBJ1-6; D: NA; V: TRBV7-2; CDR3: CASSHAGAAEGNSPLHF; DNA: TGTGCCAGCAGCCACGCGGGGGCCGCCGAGGGTAATTCACCCCTCCACTTT